The 19 T cell receptor beta chains given below trace back to one sample, sequenced in a study of OX40 agonist ivuxolimab in advanced cancers. Method: immunoSEQ multiplex PCR; TCRdb's copy keeps in-frame clones and lacks some. The sample yields 150,000 to 190,000 clones, around 94% seen once. Here the sequenced sample was CD4+ or CD8+ T cells sorted from blood, taken in a trial of the OX40 agonist ivuxolimab. All receptors derive from an adult with an advanced solid tumor such as melanoma, head and neck, liver or kidney cancer.

The rearrangement joins TRBV2 to TRBJ1-6; D may be TRBD1 (5 bases). V was clipped by 4 bases and J by 9 bases, with 10 bases between them. The germline V gene has CDR1 SNHLY and CDR2 FYNNEI. The CDR3 is 13 residues long. CDR3 nucleotides: TGTGCCAGCAGTGGGGCAGGGAGTTCACCCCTCCACTTT. It yields the protein CASSGAGSSPLHF.

This CDR3 reads CASSFPQGPTDTQYF. In nucleotides, the CDR3 is TGTGCCAGCAGCTTTCCCCAGGGACCCACAGATACGCAGTATTTT. The V call is TRBV7-2, the J call TRBJ2-3; D assignment may be TRBD1 or TRBD2 (5 bases each). The CDR3 covers 15 residues. The V gene's germline CDR1 is SGHTA and CDR2 FQGNSA. Trimming cost V 3 bases and J 2 bases, with 12 bases left between them.

This clone was counted a single time. The CDR3 is CASSAGQPQETQYF. DNA of the CDR3: TGCGCCAGCAGCGCGGGTCAGCCTCAAGAGACCCAGTACTTC. The chain uses TRBV5-1 and TRBJ2-5, with D possibly TRBD2 on 5 matching bases. The CDR3 runs 14 residues. The ends were cut back, 4 bases at V and 2 bases at J, with 12 bases in the middle. In germline, CDR1 is SGHRS, CDR2 YFSETQ.

The chain links TRBV5-6 to TRBJ1-1; D uncertain. Germline-derived CDR1 and CDR2 are SGHDT and YYEEEE. The V and J ends lost 3 bases and 4 bases respectively, with 10 bases between them. CDR3 size: 13 residues. CDR3 region: CASSSRGITEAFF. The CDR3 DNA reads TGTGCCAGCAGCTCGCGAGGGATCACTGAAGCTTTCTTT.

The V and J genes are TRBV7-2 and TRBJ1-5; no clear D. Germline CDR1 and CDR2: SGHTA and FQGNSA. Trimming left V 5 bases short and J 0 bases short, with 14 bases between. The CDR3 has 16 residues. CDR3 loop: CASSRFGPLSNQPQHF. CDR3 DNA sequence: TGTGCCAGCAGCCGATTCGGACCCCTTAGCAATCAGCCCCAGCATTTT.

The chain is built from TRBV4-1 and TRBJ1-1; 7 bases agree with TRBD1. Germline CDR1 is MGHRA and CDR2 is YSYEKL. Trimming cost V 3 bases and J 1 base; bases outside gene matches: 8. The CDR3 is 16 amino acids. CDR3 nucleotide sequence: TGCGCCAGCAGCCAGAATAACAGGGGAAAGAACACTGAAGCTTTCTTT. Protein: CASSQNNRGKNTEAFF.

This clone was seen only once. V and J are TRBV2 and TRBJ2-3; no clear D gene. V was pared by 7 bases and J by 4 bases, with 15 bases between. The germline V gene encodes CDR1 SNHLY and CDR2 FYNNEI. This CDR3 contains 14 residues. The CDR3: CASTIEDSADTQYF. DNA for the CDR3: TGTGCCAGCACTATAGAGGATTCCGCAGATACGCAGTATTTT.

This chain joins TRBV6-5 and TRBJ2-7; no reliable D call. The germline V gene has CDR1 MNHEY and CDR2 SVGAGI. The ends were cut back, 0 bases at V and 1 base at J, with 7 bases in the middle. The CDR3 loop spans 14 amino acids. CDR3 sequence reads: CASSYSSSSYEQYF. CDR3 nucleotide sequence: TGTGCCAGCAGTTACTCTTCCAGTTCCTACGAGCAGTACTTC.

This chain uses TRBV30 with TRBJ1-1; D remains ambiguous. The V gene lost 1 base and the J gene lost 3 bases, with 6 bases spanning the gap. This CDR3 spans 12 amino acids. In germline, CDR1 is GTSNPN, CDR2 SVGIG (reference sequence). DNA for the CDR3: TGTGCCTGGAGTGCAGTTTACACTGAAGCTTTCTTT. Its protein is CAWSAVYTEAFF.

This clone was detected only once. This sequence joins TRBV7-2 and TRBJ1-6; 8 nucleotides agree with TRBD1. Germline V gene data show CDR1 as SGHTA and CDR2 as FQGNSA. The V segment lost 4 bases and the J segment 9 bases; nucleotides outside the gene matches: 8. The CDR3 sequence is 15 residues long. Written as DNA, the CDR3 is TGTGCCAGCAGCTCAGACAGGGGAGTTACTTCACCCCTCCACTTT. This encodes CASSSDRGVTSPLHF.

This chain joins TRBV30 and TRBJ2-1; TRBD2 is a possible D gene (6 bases). The CDR3 runs to 15 residues. V lost 0 bases and J lost 0, with 9 bases in between. Germline V CDR1 and CDR2: GTSNPN, SVGIG (reference sequence). DNA of the CDR3: TGTGCCTGGAGTGTACTGACTAGCTCCTACAATGAGCAGTTCTTC. Its translation: CAWSVLTSSYNEQFF.

This clone has a single count. The chain uses TRBV5-6 and TRBJ2-5; D is ambiguous. The CDR3 has 15 residues. V was pared by 0 bases and J by 11 bases, with 20 bases between. Germline values: CDR1 SGHDT, CDR2 YYEEEE. The CDR3 loop reads CASSLVQWAREEQYF. The DNA of the CDR3 is TGTGCCAGCAGCTTGGTTCAGTGGGCTAGAGAGGAGCAGTACTTC.

The gene calls are TRBV7-2 and TRBJ2-3, with 15 nucleotides matching TRBD2. From germline, CDR1 is SGHTA and CDR2 FQGNSA. J lost 6 bases, V lost 3 bases, and 4 bases had no gene match. CDR3 size: 16 residues. The CDR3 loop is CASSFGTSGGKDTQYF. CDR3 DNA: TGTGCCAGCAGCTTCGGGACTAGCGGGGGGAAGGATACGCAGTATTTT.

The rearrangement uses TRBV11-2 and TRBJ1-1; a possible D gene is TRBD1 (6 bases). The CDR3 runs to 14 residues. The V end lost 3 bases, the J end lost 5 bases, and 13 bases lay between the germline ends. Germline V gives CDR1 SGHAT, CDR2 FQNNGV. CDR3 residues: CASSFRGGDTEAFF. The DNA for the CDR3 is TGTGCCAGCAGCTTTAGAGGGGGGGATACTGAAGCTTTCTTT. Full variable domain (outside the CDR3, taken from reference TRBV11-2 and TRBJ1-1): EAGVAQSPRYKIIEKRQSVAFWCNPISGHATLYWYQQILGQGPKLLIQFQNNGVVDDSQLPKDRFSAERLKGVDSTLKIQPAKLEDSAVYLCASSFRGGDTEAFFGQGTRLTVV.

The chain combines TRBV5-1 with TRBJ2-3; D is undetermined. This CDR3 comprises 14 residues. V dropped 2 bases and J dropped 2 bases, with 9 bases sitting between them. The V gene's germline CDR1 is SGHRS and CDR2 YFSETQ. CDR3 sequence (DNA): TGCGCCAGCAGCTTTGGGCAGATCACAGATACGCAGTATTTT. Its translation: CASSFGQITDTQYF.

The chain combines TRBV9 with TRBJ2-7; 12 nucleotides agree with TRBD2. Germline assignment: CDR1 SGDLS and CDR2 YYNGEE. Losses at the gene ends were 4 bases for V and 2 bases for J; bases not matched to a gene: 4. There are 15 residues in the CDR3. CDR3: CASSPRTSGTYEQYF. DNA for the CDR3: TGTGCCAGCAGCCCGCGGACTAGCGGGACCTACGAGCAGTACTTC.

In DNA, the CDR3 is TGTGCCAGTAGTACCGGCCTGAATGTTAAGTCCGGGGAGCTGTTTTTT. Protein sequence: CASSTGLNVKSGELFF. The V call is TRBV19, the J call TRBJ2-2; no reliable D call. The germline V and J ends were trimmed by 4 bases and 6 bases, with 18 bases remaining between them. This CDR3 has 16 residues. Germline-derived CDR1 and CDR2 are LNHDA and SQIVND (reference sequence).

This chain joins TRBV15 and TRBJ2-2; 15 bases agree with TRBD2. Germline lookup yields CDR1 LNHNV and CDR2 YYDKDF (reference sequence). The V and J ends lost 5 bases and 5 bases, in that order; junction bases with no gene match: 21. The CDR3 loop spans 22 amino acids. The CDR3 sequence: CATSGRNLRTSGRALETGELFF. CDR3 DNA sequence: TGTGCCACCAGCGGGAGAAACTTACGGACTAGCGGGAGGGCCTTGGAGACCGGGGAGCTGTTTTTT.

This clone is a singleton in its sample. V usage is TRBV7-2 and J usage is TRBJ2-2; D is possibly TRBD1 (6 bases). Trimming shortened V by 5 bases and J by 3 bases, and 13 bases separated the two germline ends. Germline values: CDR1 SGHTA, CDR2 FQGNSA. The CDR3 covers 15 residues. CDR3 in amino acids: CASSPGGQYTGELFF. The CDR3 DNA is TGTGCCAGCAGCCCCGGCGGACAGTACACCGGGGAGCTGTTTTTT.